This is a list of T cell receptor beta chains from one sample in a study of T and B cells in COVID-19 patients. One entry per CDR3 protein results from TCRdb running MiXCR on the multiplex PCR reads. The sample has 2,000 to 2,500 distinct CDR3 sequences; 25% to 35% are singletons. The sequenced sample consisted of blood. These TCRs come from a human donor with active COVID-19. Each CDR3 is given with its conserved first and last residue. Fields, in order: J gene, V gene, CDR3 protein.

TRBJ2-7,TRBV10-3,CAITSGGNSYEQYF
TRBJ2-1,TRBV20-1,CSARTRQGRYNEQFF
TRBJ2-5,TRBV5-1,CASSLALARETQYF
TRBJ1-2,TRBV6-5,CASSYSGDRAEDYGYTF
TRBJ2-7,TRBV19,CASSRLAGEDEQYF
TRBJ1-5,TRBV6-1,CASTRGRDQPQHF
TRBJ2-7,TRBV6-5,CASHTHPGAGGGGEQYF
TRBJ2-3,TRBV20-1,CSAQLQGVSTDTQYF
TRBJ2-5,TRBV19,CASSIAPGLLKETQYF
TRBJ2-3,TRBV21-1,CASSLRTSGSVWSTDTQYF
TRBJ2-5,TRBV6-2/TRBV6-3,CASSSVSGSQETQYF
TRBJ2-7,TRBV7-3,CASSLGQRYEQYF
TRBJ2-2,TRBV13,CASSLVGDWKGTGELFF
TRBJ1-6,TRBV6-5,CASSYSGGRHSPLHF
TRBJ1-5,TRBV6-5,CASTRGDNQPQHF
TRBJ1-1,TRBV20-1,CSARAPTGETEAFF
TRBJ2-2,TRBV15,CATSRDRSGELFF
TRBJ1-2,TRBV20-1,CSARAQAEVSYGYTF
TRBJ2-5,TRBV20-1,CSARNPGQPSETQYF
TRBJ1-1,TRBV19,CASSDREGTGNTEAFF
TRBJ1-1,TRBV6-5,CASSYSGGSGTEAFF
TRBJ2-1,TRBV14,CASSPGTSGDDYNEQFF
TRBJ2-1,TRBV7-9,CASTSEGWRNNEQFF
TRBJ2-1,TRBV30,CAWSPAGVDEQFF
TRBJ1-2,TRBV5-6,CASSSETGFNYGYTF